These 31 T cell receptor beta chains were all obtained from the same sample, sequenced in a study of cytomegalovirus exposure and HLA in healthy donors. Data came from immunoSEQ multiplex PCR; TCRdb stores just in-frame clones and leaves some out. The sample carries 300,000 to 450,000 clones, just over 85% recorded once. Sequencing input: PBMCs. The receptors were gathered from a woman between 18 and 29 years old in good health and CMV-seronegative.

The chain has TRBV28 and TRBJ1-5, with a tentative D call TRBD1 (6 bases). Per the germline V gene, CDR1 is MDHEN and CDR2 is SYDVKM. The V end lost 11 bases, the J end lost 7 bases, and 21 bases lay between the germline ends. The CDR3 runs to 14 residues. The CDR3: CAVGQRGIVQPQHF. Here the CDR3 DNA reads TGTGCCGTCGGGCAAAGGGGGATCGTCCAGCCCCAGCATTTT.

This clone occurred a few times. This chain uses TRBV28 with TRBJ1-4; D possibly corresponds to TRBD1 (6 bases). CDR1 MDHEN and CDR2 SYDVKM come from the germline V gene. Trimming cost V 5 bases and J 4 bases, with 11 bases left between them. The CDR3 is 14 amino acids. Written as DNA, the CDR3 is TGTGCCAGCAGTAACGACAGGTTTAATGAAAAACTGTTTTTT. This sequence encodes CASSNDRFNEKLFF. The variable domain in full, completed from reference TRBV28 and TRBJ1-4, reads DVKVTQSSRYLVKRTGEKVFLECVQDMDHENMFWYRQDPGLGLRLIYFSYDVKMKEKGDIPEGYSVSREKKERFSLILESASTNQTSMYLCASSNDRFNEKLFFGSGTQLSVL.

This clone was recorded only once. This chain joins TRBV28 and TRBJ1-2; tentative D call: TRBD1 (5 bases). CDR3 length equals 13 residues. Germline lookup yields CDR1 MDHEN and CDR2 SYDVKM. Deletions cut 4 bases from V and 3 bases from J, with 9 bases between. Here the CDR3 DNA reads TGTGCCAGCAGTTCAGGGATTGACTATGGCTACACCTTC. Protein product: CASSSGIDYGYTF.

This clone was observed a few times. The gene calls are TRBV18 and TRBJ1-2; TRBD1 is a possible D gene (6 bases). V lost 6 bases and J lost 3, with 17 bases in between. Germline values: CDR1 KGHSH, CDR2 LQKENI. The length of the CDR3 is 15 residues. The CDR3 protein is CASSVSPRGDYGYTF. In DNA form, the CDR3 reads TGTGCCAGCTCGGTTTCACCCAGGGGCGACTATGGCTACACCTTC.

CDR3 loop: CASSFRGQGSHNEQFF. In nucleotides, the CDR3 is TGCGCCAGCAGCTTTCGCGGACAGGGATCCCACAATGAGCAGTTCTTC. J is TRBJ2-1 and V is TRBV5-1; TRBD1 agrees at 8 bases. Germline V lookup: CDR1 SGHRS, CDR2 YFSETQ. The CDR3 length is 16 residues. V trimming: 2 bases; J trimming: 5 bases; junction bases outside the gene matches: 9. The variable domain in full, completed from reference TRBV5-1 and TRBJ2-1, reads KAGVTQTPRYLIKTRGQQVTLSCSPISGHRSVSWYQQTPGQGLQFLFEYFSETQRNKGNFPGRFSGRQFSNSRSEMNVSTLELGDSALYLCASSFRGQGSHNEQFFGPGTRLTVL.

This chain joins TRBV11-2 and TRBJ2-5; D remains unclear. This CDR3 spans 15 amino acids. The V gene lost 3 bases and the J gene lost 4 bases, with 15 bases spanning the gap. Germline V lookup: CDR1 SGHAT, CDR2 FQNNGV. For the CDR3, the DNA is TGTGCCAGCAGCTTTGGTCCTATACTCGGAGAGACCCAGTACTTC. Translation gives CASSFGPILGETQYF.

The V call is TRBV7-6, the J call TRBJ1-1; tentative D call: TRBD1 (5 bases). The V end was cut by 6 bases, the J end by 1 base, with 12 bases between. CDR1 is SGHVS and CDR2 is FNYEAQ in the germline V gene. This CDR3 has 14 residues. The CDR3 loop is CASRPGKANTEAFF. In DNA, the CDR3 is TGTGCCAGCAGACCAGGGAAGGCGAACACTGAAGCTTTCTTT.

V gene TRBV6-5 combines with J gene TRBJ2-7; the D gene is possibly TRBD1 (5 bases). The germline V and J ends were trimmed by 2 bases and 6 bases, with 14 bases remaining between them. The CDR3 has 14 residues. Germline loops: CDR1 MNHEY, CDR2 SVGAGI. CDR3 nucleotide sequence: TGTGCCAGCAGTTACCAAGGGGCCTGGGGCGAGCAGTACTTC. This encodes CASSYQGAWGEQYF.

The CDR3 sequence: CASSVGGGAISGNTIYF. CDR3 in DNA: TGTGCCAGCAGCGTAGGTGGAGGCGCGATCTCTGGAAACACCATATATTTT. The chain uses TRBV9 and TRBJ1-3; D remains ambiguous. Trimming cost V 0 bases and J 0 bases, with 13 bases left between them. Germline CDR1 and CDR2: SGDLS and YYNGEE. CDR3 length equals 17 residues.

This sequence joins TRBV28 and TRBJ2-3, with D possibly TRBD1 on 5 matching bases. The CDR3 totals 14 residues. Trimming took 7 bases from V and 0 from J, leaving 11 bases between them. Germline values: CDR1 MDHEN, CDR2 SYDVKM. The CDR3 sequence: CASIRTPSTDTQYF. The CDR3 DNA sequence: TGTGCCAGCATTAGGACACCTAGCACAGATACGCAGTATTTT.

J is TRBJ2-5 and V is TRBV28, with no clear D. CDR3 length: 14 amino acids. Per the germline V gene, CDR1 is MDHEN and CDR2 is SYDVKM. V dropped 2 bases and J dropped 1 base, with 8 bases sitting between them. The CDR3 loop is CASSLAGSQETQYF. CDR3 nucleotides: TGTGCCAGCAGTTTAGCCGGGTCCCAAGAGACCCAGTACTTC.

CDR3 sequence: CASSWGGQEIYGYTF. The DNA of the CDR3 is TGTGCCAGTAGTTGGGGGGGACAGGAGATCTATGGCTACACCTTC. The chain carries TRBV19 and TRBJ1-2; 8 bases map to TRBD1. In germline, CDR1 is LNHDA, CDR2 SQIVND (reference sequence). CDR3 length equals 15 residues. J was trimmed by 4 bases and V by 5 bases; bases with no gene match: 9.

V and J are TRBV7-2 and TRBJ2-3; D is uncertain. The CDR3 length is 13 residues. Trimming cost V 0 bases and J 6 bases, with 7 bases left between them. The germline CDR1 and CDR2 sequences are SGHTA and FQGNSA. CDR3 nucleotides: TGTGCCAGCAGCTTAGCGACTGACGATACGCAGTATTTT. It is translated as CASSLATDDTQYF.

CDR3: CATSINRGAGYGYTF. The CDR3 DNA sequence: TGTGCCACCAGCATAAACAGGGGGGCTGGGTATGGCTACACCTTC. The chain joins TRBV15 to TRBJ1-2, with 8 bases matching TRBD1. The CDR3 length is 15 residues. V dropped 4 bases and J dropped 5; count of bases not matched to a gene: 9. Germline CDR1 LNHNV, CDR2 YYDKDF (reference sequence).

CDR3 in amino acids: CASSPLAKNIQYF. In DNA form, the CDR3 reads TGTGCCAGCAGTCCCCTAGCCAAAAACATTCAGTACTTC. This chain uses TRBV27 with TRBJ2-4; D unclear. The CDR3 loop spans 13 amino acids. With 5 bases removed from V and 0 bases from J, the gap between germline ends came to 5 bases. CDR1 is MNHEY, CDR2 SMNVEV, per germline (reference sequence).

The chain employs TRBV7-2 and TRBJ2-7; 13 bases match TRBD2. The CDR3 is 18 residues long. J was trimmed by 1 base and V by 1 base; bases with no gene match: 7. Germline V gene lookup returns CDR1 SGHTA and CDR2 FQGNSA. CDR3 DNA: TGTGCCAGCAGCTTAGTACCCGGGACTAGCGGGGTGTCCTACGAGCAGTACTTC. This translates into CASSLVPGTSGVSYEQYF.

V gene TRBV28 combines with J gene TRBJ1-2; TRBD1 matches at 8 bases. The V segment lost 4 bases and the J segment 5 bases; nucleotides outside the gene matches: 6. The V gene's germline CDR1 is MDHEN and CDR2 SYDVKM. This CDR3 is built from 14 residues. The CDR3 here is CASSYPQGAYGYTF. The CDR3 bases are TGTGCCAGCAGTTACCCTCAGGGGGCGTATGGCTACACCTTC.

CDR3 nucleotides: TGTGCCAGCTCACCACCATTAGGGGGAATGAACACTGAAGCTTTCTTT. Translation gives CASSPPLGGMNTEAFF. The chain has TRBV18 and TRBJ1-1; a weak D match, TRBD1 (6 bases). V was shortened by 0 bases and J by 0 bases, with 11 bases between the two germline ends. The germline V gene encodes CDR1 KGHSH and CDR2 LQKENI. The CDR3 covers 16 residues.

V is TRBV10-2 and J is TRBJ2-7, with 10 bases fitting TRBD1. Trimming at V came to 8 bases and at J to 2 bases, leaving 24 bases not matched to a gene. The length of the CDR3 is 20 residues. Looked up from germline, CDR1 is WSHSY and CDR2 is SAAADI. This CDR3 is CASLGTGTGERTHKAYEQYF. The CDR3, as DNA: TGCGCCAGCCTCGGGACGGGGACAGGGGAAAGGACGCACAAGGCCTACGAGCAGTACTTC.

The CDR3: CASSASTSWGTDTQYF. The CDR3 bases are TGTGCCAGCAGCGCCTCGACTAGTTGGGGCACAGATACGCAGTATTTT. This sequence joins TRBV9 and TRBJ2-3; D might be TRBD2 (6 bases). The ends were cut back, 3 bases at V and 1 base at J, with 15 bases in the middle. Germline V gene lookup returns CDR1 SGDLS and CDR2 YYNGEE. The CDR3 is 16 residues long.

This clone has a handful of counts. Other DNA sequences of this sample code for an identical CDR3. This chain links TRBV28 with TRBJ1-5; D gene uncertain. V lost 9 bases and J lost 2, with 8 bases in between. CDR1 and CDR2 from the germline V gene are MDHEN and SYDVKM. The CDR3 has 12 amino acids. CDR3 nucleotides: TGTGCCAGTTCGAGGGGCAATCAGCCCCAGCATTTT. Residues: CASSRGNQPQHF.

The chain couples TRBV6-6 to TRBJ1-1, with TRBD1 identical over 10 bases. Trimming at V came to 6 bases and at J to 3 bases, leaving 10 bases not matched to a gene. CDR3 length: 16 residues. The germline CDR1 and CDR2 sequences are MNHNY and SVGAGI (reference sequence). The CDR3 sequence is CASRSPGQGNDTEAFF. CDR3 nucleotide sequence: TGTGCCAGCAGGTCTCCGGGACAGGGGAATGACACTGAAGCTTTCTTT.

A single count supports this clone. The chain carries TRBV7-6 and TRBJ1-2, with 10 bases identical to TRBD1. Germline loops: CDR1 SGHVS, CDR2 FNYEAQ. V shed 5 bases and J 3 bases; nucleotides not matched to a gene: 3. CDR3 length equals 14 residues. The CDR3 protein is CASSGGTGDYGYTF. In DNA form, the CDR3 reads TGTGCCAGCAGCGGCGGGACAGGGGACTATGGCTACACCTTC.

V is TRBV28 and J is TRBJ2-3; D may be TRBD2 (5 bases). The V end was cut by 5 bases, the J end by 7 bases, with 19 bases between. CDR3 length: 15 residues. Germline CDR1 is MDHEN and CDR2 is SYDVKM. CDR3 amino acids: CASSAGLPGLNTQYF. CDR3 nucleotides: TGTGCCAGCAGTGCGGGTTTGCCAGGTCTAAATACGCAGTATTTT.

This clone was detected only once. This chain uses TRBV9 with TRBJ2-3; D perhaps matches TRBD2 (6 bases). The CDR3 is 18 amino acids. Germline assignment: CDR1 SGDLS and CDR2 YYNGEE. The V end was cut by 0 bases, the J end by 0 bases, with 17 bases between. The DNA of the CDR3 is TGTGCCAGCAGCGTAGGGGCTAGCGTGAAGGGTAGCACAGATACGCAGTATTTT. Protein: CASSVGASVKGSTDTQYF.

The V call is TRBV28, the J call TRBJ2-5; tentatively, D is TRBD2 (6 bases). CDR3 size: 14 residues. The germline V gene has CDR1 MDHEN and CDR2 SYDVKM. The ends were cut back, 7 bases at V and 2 bases at J, with 14 bases in the middle. Written as DNA, the CDR3 is TGTGCCAGCACCCGATTAGCGGAACAAGAGACCCAGTACTTC. Its translation: CASTRLAEQETQYF.

V and J are TRBV13 and TRBJ2-1; 7 nucleotides match TRBD1. Germline-derived CDR1 and CDR2 are PRHDT and FYEKMQ (reference sequence). Germline trimming cut 1 base from V and 0 bases from J; bases unmatched to any gene: 15. The CDR3 consists of 20 residues. CDR3 amino acids: CASSLEAIWGRGPSYNEQFF. CDR3 in DNA: TGTGCCAGCAGCTTAGAGGCTATATGGGGTAGGGGGCCCTCCTACAATGAGCAGTTCTTC.

The chain links TRBV6-4 to TRBJ2-3; D uncertain. Germline V lookup: CDR1 MRHNA, CDR2 SNTAGT. The CDR3 runs 20 residues. Trimming took off 2 bases at V and 2 bases at J, with 26 bases between the two ends. The CDR3: CASSDRKAPGFPRNTDTQYF. CDR3 bases: TGTGCCAGCAGTGACCGGAAGGCCCCCGGGTTTCCCCGCAACACAGATACGCAGTATTTT.

The chain carries TRBV6-6 and TRBJ1-2; 7 bases agree with TRBD1. The CDR3 extends over 15 amino acids. Germline V CDR1 and CDR2: MNHNY, SVGAGI (reference sequence). The V gene end was trimmed by 2 bases and the J gene end by 4 bases; junction bases not matched to a gene: 7. CDR3 residues: CASSYRPTGSYGYTF. The CDR3, as DNA: TGTGCCAGCAGTTACAGGCCGACAGGGAGCTATGGCTACACCTTC.

The chain couples TRBV6-1 to TRBJ2-1; TRBD2 aligns across 11 bases. The CDR3 has 15 residues. The V segment lost 7 bases and the J segment 4 bases; nucleotides outside the gene matches: 6. Germline V CDR1 and CDR2: MNHNS, SASEGT. CDR3 in DNA: TGTGCCAGCACCCGACTAGCGGGATCTTACAATGAGCAGTTCTTC. This translates into CASTRLAGSYNEQFF.

This chain joins TRBV7-2 and TRBJ2-1; 11 bases map to TRBD2. Trimming removed 3 bases from V and 2 bases from J; junction bases left unmatched: 0. Germline lookup yields CDR1 SGHTA and CDR2 FQGNSA. The CDR3 contains 15 residues. CDR3 residues: CASSLTSGTYNEQFF. CDR3 nucleotide sequence: TGTGCCAGCAGCTTGACTAGCGGGACCTACAATGAGCAGTTCTTC.